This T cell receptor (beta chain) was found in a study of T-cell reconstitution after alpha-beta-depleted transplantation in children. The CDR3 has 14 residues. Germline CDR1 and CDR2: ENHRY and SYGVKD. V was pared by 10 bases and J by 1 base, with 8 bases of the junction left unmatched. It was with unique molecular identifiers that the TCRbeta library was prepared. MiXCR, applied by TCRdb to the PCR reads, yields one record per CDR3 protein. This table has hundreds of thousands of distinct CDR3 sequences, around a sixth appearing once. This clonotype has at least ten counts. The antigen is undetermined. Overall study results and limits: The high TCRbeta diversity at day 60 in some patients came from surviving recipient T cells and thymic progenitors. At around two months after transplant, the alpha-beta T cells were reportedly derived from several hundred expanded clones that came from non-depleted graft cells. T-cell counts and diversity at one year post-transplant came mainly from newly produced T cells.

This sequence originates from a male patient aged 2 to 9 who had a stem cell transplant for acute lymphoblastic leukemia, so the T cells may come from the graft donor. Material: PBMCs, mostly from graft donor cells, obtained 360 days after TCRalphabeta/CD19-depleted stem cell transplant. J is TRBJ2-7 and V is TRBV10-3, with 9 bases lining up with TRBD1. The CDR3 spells CASDGTGSSYEQYF. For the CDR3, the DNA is TGTGCCAGCGATGGGACAGGGTCTTCCTACGAGCAGTACTTC.